One and the same sample provided the 27 T cell receptor beta chains below, sequenced in a study of identical twins. TCRdb recomputed calls from the 5' RACE reads with MiXCR, one row per CDR3 protein. The top ten clones hold approximately 4.3% of a sample with roughly 750,000 distinct CDR3 sequences, 21% of them seen once. A further study also used this sample, focusing on T cells expressing NK-cell markers.

Sequencing was performed on PBMCs. Every receptor here comes from a woman younger than 35 in good health.

This clonotype has at least ten counts. The chain recombines TRBV5-1 with TRBJ2-1, with TRBD2 matching 8 bases. V gave up 1 base and J gave up 5 bases; unmatched junction bases: 8. This CDR3 has 16 residues. Per the germline V gene, CDR1 is SGHRS and CDR2 is YFSETQ. CDR3 residues: CASSLPPSGGNNEQFF. In DNA, the CDR3 is TGCGCCAGCAGCTTGCCCCCGAGCGGGGGTAACAATGAGCAGTTCTTC.

The chain is built from TRBV5-1 and TRBJ2-5; D not resolved. The CDR3 is 14 residues long. V lost 3 bases and J 5 bases, leaving 14 bases between the germline ends. Germline CDR1 and CDR2: SGHRS and YFSETQ. The CDR3 DNA sequence: TGCGCCAGCAGCTGGTGGGTACCCGCGGAGACCCAGTACTTC. Its translation: CASSWWVPAETQYF.

The gene calls are TRBV6-1 and TRBJ2-7, with D unresolved. CDR3 size: 13 residues. Germline V CDR1 and CDR2: MNHNS, SASEGT. V gave up 6 bases and J gave up 1 base, with 10 bases separating them. CDR3 amino acids: CASSRAPSYEQYF. In DNA form, the CDR3 reads TGTGCCAGCAGCCGCGCGCCTTCCTACGAGCAGTACTTC.

A few counts support this clonotype. The gene calls are TRBV5-5 and TRBJ1-6; D is ambiguous. The CDR3 runs 14 residues. The germline CDR1 and CDR2 sequences are SGHKS and YYEKEE (reference sequence). The V and J ends lost 4 bases and 10 bases respectively, with 15 bases between them. CDR3 amino acids: CASSQFRAQSPLHF. In DNA form, the CDR3 reads TGTGCCAGCAGCCAGTTCCGGGCTCAATCACCCCTCCACTTT.

The chain is built from TRBV27 and TRBJ2-7; 10 bases agree with TRBD2. The CDR3 sequence is 15 residues long. Germline V gene data show CDR1 as MNHEY and CDR2 as SMNVEV (reference sequence). V trimming: 3 bases; J trimming: 4 bases; junction bases outside the gene matches: 6. The CDR3 coding sequence is TGTGCCAGCAGTTTTTTAGCGGGAGGAGGATACGAGCAGTACTTC. Its translation is CASSFLAGGGYEQYF.

The table lists this clonotype with many counts. The rearrangement links TRBV20-1 to TRBJ2-1, with TRBD2 matching over 11 bases. In germline, CDR1 is DFQATT, CDR2 SNEGSKA (reference sequence). This CDR3 region has 13 residues. V was clipped by 8 bases and J by 5 bases; unmatched bases: 5. CDR3 nucleotide sequence: TGCAGTAAACTAGCGGGAGATCACAATGAGCAGTTCTTC. Translated, it gives CSKLAGDHNEQFF.

This chain joins TRBV24-1 and TRBJ2-1; D might be TRBD2 (6 bases). V was shortened by 10 bases and J by 7 bases, with 16 bases between the two germline ends. The CDR3 is 13 residues long. CDR1 is KGHDR, CDR2 SFDVKD, per germline. The CDR3 loop reads CATQGGAWNEQFF. The CDR3 coding sequence is TGTGCCACTCAGGGCGGGGCGTGGAATGAGCAGTTCTTC.

The J gene is TRBJ2-7, the V gene TRBV7-2; 8 bases are shared with TRBD1. After removal of 6 bases from V and 4 bases from J, the junction contained 11 bases not matched to a gene. There are 15 residues in the CDR3. From germline, CDR1 is SGHTA and CDR2 FQGNSA. The CDR3 region is CASSTPTGGSYEQYF. The CDR3 nucleotides read TGTGCCAGCAGTACCCCTACAGGGGGTTCTTACGAGCAGTACTTC.

This chain links TRBV20-1 with TRBJ1-2; a possible D gene is TRBD1 (6 bases). The ends were cut back, 4 bases at V and 2 bases at J, with 11 bases in the middle. The CDR3 spans 13 residues. Germline lookup yields CDR1 DFQATT and CDR2 SNEGSKA (reference sequence). CDR3 sequence reads: CSATGGANYGYTF. CDR3 DNA sequence: TGCAGTGCTACCGGGGGGGCCAACTATGGCTACACCTTC.

The chain combines TRBV13 with TRBJ1-5, with TRBD1 as a possible D gene (5 bases). CDR3 length: 14 residues. Germline V lookup: CDR1 PRHDT, CDR2 FYEKMQ (reference sequence). Trimming removed 0 bases from V and 3 bases from J, with 6 bases in between. The CDR3 nucleotides read TGTGCCAGCAGCTTAGGGACAGACAATCAGCCCCAGCATTTT. Translated: CASSLGTDNQPQHF.

Of note for this clonotype: At one of its ends the junction is not consistent with the germline gene, which may arise from a read error. This chain uses TRBV20-1 with TRBJ1-5; no definite D call. CDR3 length equals 13 residues. CDR1 and CDR2 (germline): DFQATT, SNEGSKA (reference sequence). CDR3 sequence: CSARDSTEQPQHF. The CDR3 DNA follows: TGCAGTGCTCGAGACTCCACCGAGCAGCCCCAGCATTTT.

This clonotype was counted a few times. The chain recombines TRBV29-1 with TRBJ1-2; D is undetermined. V dropped 4 bases and J dropped 3 bases, with 15 bases sitting between them. CDR3 length: 14 residues. Germline V lookup: CDR1 SQVTM, CDR2 ANQGSEA. The CDR3 sequence: CSVVLRGGHYGYTF. CDR3 sequence (DNA): TGCAGCGTTGTCCTCCGGGGAGGTCACTATGGCTACACCTTC.

The chain links TRBV7-2 to TRBJ2-1; TRBD1 matches at 7 bases. The V gene end was trimmed by 6 bases and the J gene end by 3 bases; junction bases not matched to a gene: 5. Germline loops: CDR1 SGHTA, CDR2 FQGNSA. The CDR3 loop spans 14 amino acids. In DNA, the CDR3 is TGTGCCAGCAGTTCCCAGGGGGTCTACAATGAGCAGTTCTTC. Translating it yields CASSSQGVYNEQFF.

The chain carries TRBV20-1 and TRBJ2-7; 10 bases match TRBD2. Unmatched junction bases numbered 7, after V lost 5 bases and J lost 0 bases. CDR3 length: 15 residues. Germline CDR1 and CDR2: DFQATT and SNEGSKA (reference sequence). CDR3 residues: CSAEKLAGVSYEQYF. As DNA, the CDR3 is TGCAGTGCTGAGAAGCTAGCGGGAGTCTCCTACGAGCAGTACTTC.

The V gene is TRBV2, the J gene TRBJ2-1; 14 bases match TRBD2. The CDR3 runs 14 residues. From germline, CDR1 is SNHLY and CDR2 FYNNEI. J lost 6 bases, V lost 7 bases, and 2 bases had no gene match. The CDR3 is CASTGLAGGNEQFF. For the CDR3, the DNA is TGTGCCAGCACCGGACTAGCGGGGGGCAATGAGCAGTTCTTC.

V and J are TRBV5-1 and TRBJ2-7; D may be TRBD1 or TRBD2 (5 bases each). CDR1 SGHRS and CDR2 YFSETQ come from the germline V gene. There are 11 residues in the CDR3. V was pared by 3 bases and J by 6 bases, with 7 bases between. The CDR3 coding sequence is TGCGCCAGCAGCTCAGGGACCGAGCAGTACTTC. This gives the protein CASSSGTEQYF.

A few counts support this clonotype. The chain combines TRBV12-3 or TRBV12-4 with TRBJ2-1, with D hard to call. V dropped 1 base and J dropped 10 bases, with 11 bases sitting between them. The CDR3 runs 13 residues. CDR3 residues: CASSLGLLVEQFF. CDR3 bases: TGTGCCAGCAGTTTAGGGCTATTGGTCGAGCAGTTCTTC.

This clonotype was counted only a few times. It is unclear where the CDR3 begins or ends on the DNA, so no DNA is shown, and the CDR3 is as TCRdb lists it. The chain is built from TRBV20-1 and TRBJ2-5; no DNA check was done on the table's D call, TRBD1. Germline V gene sequence: CDR1 DFQATT, CDR2 SNEGSKA (reference sequence). Including both end residues, the CDR3 is 18 amino acids long. The CDR3 region is CSATSWTGEFFGSETQYF.

The chain carries TRBV5-1 and TRBJ2-3; D is unclear. The CDR3 runs 13 residues. Germline CDR1 and CDR2: SGHRS and YFSETQ. The V end lost 1 base, the J end lost 7 bases, and 10 bases lay between the germline ends. The CDR3 region has the DNA TGCGCCAGCAGCTTGACAAATAGGAATACGCAGTATTTT. Translating gives CASSLTNRNTQYF.

This chain links TRBV6-8 with TRBJ2-2; 10 bases fit TRBD1. J was trimmed by 2 bases and V by 2 bases; bases with no gene match: 8. CDR1 and CDR2 from the germline V gene are MNHGY and SAAAGT. This CDR3 has 18 residues. CDR3 region: CASSYRDRGWRNTGELFF. The CDR3 DNA is TGTGCCAGCAGTTACCGGGACAGGGGTTGGCGAAACACCGGGGAGCTGTTTTTT.

The chain couples TRBV14 to TRBJ2-4, with D perhaps TRBD1 or TRBD2 (5 bases each). Germline CDR1 reads SGHDN; CDR2 reads FVKESK. V was cut by 0 bases and J by 6 bases, with 12 bases left in between. The CDR3 covers 15 residues. CDR3 in amino acids: CASSQESGRTNIQYF. The CDR3 DNA follows: TGTGCCAGCAGCCAAGAGTCGGGGCGGACAAACATTCAGTACTTC.

This clonotype was observed a few times. The V call is TRBV27, the J call TRBJ1-1, with D perhaps matching TRBD1 (6 bases). The CDR3 extends over 16 amino acids. The germline gives CDR1 MNHEY, CDR2 SMNVEV (reference sequence). V was clipped by 3 bases and J by 4 bases, with 18 bases between them. DNA for the CDR3: TGTGCCAGCAGTTTCCTGGGGGGGGGGCCTGGCACTGAAGCTTTCTTT. This encodes CASSFLGGGPGTEAFF.

The V and J genes are TRBV7-9 and TRBJ2-5, with TRBD1 as a possible D gene (6 bases). CDR1 and CDR2 from the germline V gene are SEHNR and FQNEAQ (reference sequence). CDR3 length equals 14 residues. V lost 4 bases, J lost 2 bases, and 11 bases lay in between. The CDR3 reads CASSSPDSQETQYF. Here the CDR3 DNA reads TGTGCCAGCAGCTCCCCGGACAGTCAAGAGACCCAGTACTTC.

The chain carries TRBV5-1 and TRBJ1-2; D is undetermined. Trimming left V 2 bases short and J 7 bases short, with 9 bases between. The germline V gene encodes CDR1 SGHRS and CDR2 YFSETQ. The CDR3 covers 12 residues. For the CDR3, the DNA is TGCGCCAGCAGCTTCCTGGGTGCTGGCTACACCTTC. This encodes CASSFLGAGYTF.

The chain carries TRBV7-9 and TRBJ1-1; no clear D. The CDR3 sequence is 14 residues long. CDR1 SEHNR and CDR2 FQNEAQ come from the germline V gene (reference sequence). Trimming left V 4 bases short and J 2 bases short, with 11 bases between. The CDR3 DNA sequence: TGTGCCAGCAGCTCACCCATGTCCAACACTGAAGCTTTCTTT. Protein sequence: CASSSPMSNTEAFF.

The chain joins TRBV20-1 to TRBJ2-7; D not certain. V was clipped by 6 bases and J by 5 bases, with 11 bases between them. CDR3 length: 11 residues. Per the germline V gene, CDR1 is DFQATT and CDR2 is SNEGSKA (reference sequence). The DNA for the CDR3 is TGCAGTGCCAATAGCCCCAACGAGCAGTACTTC. Translating it yields CSANSPNEQYF.

This clonotype appeared a few times. V gene TRBV20-1 combines with J gene TRBJ2-3; D call uncertain. In germline, CDR1 is DFQATT, CDR2 SNEGSKA (reference sequence). With 3 bases removed from V and 0 bases from J, the gap between germline ends came to 10 bases. This CDR3 is built from 14 residues. CDR3 sequence (DNA): TGCAGTGCTAGGCTACTTCTTAGCACAGATACGCAGTATTTT. Encoded protein: CSARLLLSTDTQYF.